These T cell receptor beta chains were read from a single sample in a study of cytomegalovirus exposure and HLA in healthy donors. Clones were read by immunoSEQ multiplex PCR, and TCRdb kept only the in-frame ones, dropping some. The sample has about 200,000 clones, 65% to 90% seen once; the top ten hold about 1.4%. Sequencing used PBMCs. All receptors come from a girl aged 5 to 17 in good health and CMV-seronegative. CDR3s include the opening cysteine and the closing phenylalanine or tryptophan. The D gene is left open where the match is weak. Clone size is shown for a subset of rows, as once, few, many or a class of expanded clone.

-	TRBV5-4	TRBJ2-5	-	TGTGCCAGCAGCTCGGGCGGACTCCTCCAAGAGACCCAGTACTTC	CASSSGGLLQETQYF
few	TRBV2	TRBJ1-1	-	TGTGCCAGCAGACTCACAGTAGGGGGTTTCTTT	CASRLTVGGFF
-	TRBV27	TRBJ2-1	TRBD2	TGTGCCAGCAGTTTAAAATCAACATCTAGCGGGCGGTTCTTC	CASSLKSTSSGRFF
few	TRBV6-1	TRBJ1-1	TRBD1	TGTGCCAGCAGTACAGGGGGCGCGAAGACTGAAGCTTTCTTT	CASSTGGAKTEAFF
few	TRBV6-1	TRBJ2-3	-	TGTGCCAGCGGACAGGGCGGGGGGGCAGATACGCAGTATTTT	CASGQGGGADTQYF
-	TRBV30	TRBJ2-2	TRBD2	TGTGCCTGGAGTGGGGGGGGGAGGCACACCGGGGAGCTGTTTTTT	CAWSGGGRHTGELFF
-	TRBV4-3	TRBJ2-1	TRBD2	TGCGCCAGCAGCCTGATACCCCCCACTAGCGGGGGGACCCTGAGCTCCTACAATGAGCAGTTCTTC	CASSLIPPTSGGTLSSYNEQFF
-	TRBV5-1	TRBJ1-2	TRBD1	TGCGCCAGCAGCTTGGAGGACAGGACTTATGGCTACACCTTC	CASSLEDRTYGYTF
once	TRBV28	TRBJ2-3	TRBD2	TGTGCCAGCAGCAGAATAGCGGGGGAACGTGTAGATACGCAGTATTTT	CASSRIAGERVDTQYF
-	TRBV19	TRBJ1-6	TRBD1	TGTGCCAGCGGACAGGGGGTTACCGATATAGGTTCACCCCTCCACTTT	CASGQGVTDIGSPLHF
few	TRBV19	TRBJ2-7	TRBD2	TGTGCCAGTAGCAGCGGGACCGAGCAGTACTTC	CASSSGTEQYF
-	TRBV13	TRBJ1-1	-	TGTGCCAGCAGCTCTCGAACAGGGCGGCAGAACATGAACACTGAAGCTTTCTTT	CASSSRTGRQNMNTEAFF
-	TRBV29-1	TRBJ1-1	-	TGCAGCGTTGCACTGGTGAACACTGAAGCTTTCTTT	CSVALVNTEAFF
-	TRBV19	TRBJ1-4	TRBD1	TGTGCCAGTAGCGAGAGACAGGGAAATGAAAAACTGTTTTTT	CASSERQGNEKLFF
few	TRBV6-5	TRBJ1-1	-	TGTGCCAGCACCCTCCTGACGGGAGGGAACACTGAAGCTTTCTTT	CASTLLTGGNTEAFF
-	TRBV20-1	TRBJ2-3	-	TGCAGTGCCCCCCTCGGGGATACGCAGTATTTT	CSAPLGDTQYF
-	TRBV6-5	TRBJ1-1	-	TGTGCCAGCACCCCCAGCAGGTTCGGCGCTGAAGCTTTCTTT	CASTPSRFGAEAFF
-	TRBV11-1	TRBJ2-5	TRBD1	TGTGCCAGCAGCTTAGGAGCCGGGACAGGGATTCGAATTGAGACCCAGTACTTC	CASSLGAGTGIRIETQYF
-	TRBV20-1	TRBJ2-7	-	TGCAGTGCTAGAGGGCTCTACGAGCAGTACTTC	CSARGLYEQYF
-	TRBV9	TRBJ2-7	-	TGTGCCAGCAGCCCTAACGTCGGTCAAGCCTACGAGCAGTACTTC	CASSPNVGQAYEQYF
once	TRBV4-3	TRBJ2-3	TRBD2	TGCGCCAGCAGCCACCCTGGGGGAGCGGGGGGGCCGGATACGCAGTATTTT	CASSHPGGAGGPDTQYF
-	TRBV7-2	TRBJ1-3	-	TGTGCCAGCAGCCGCAACGGTCCCTCTGGAAACACCATATATTTT	CASSRNGPSGNTIYF
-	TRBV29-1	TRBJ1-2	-	TGCAGCCTTTCGGAGGGGATAAATGGCTACACCTTC	CSLSEGINGYTF
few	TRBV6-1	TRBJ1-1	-	TGTGCCAGCAGTGAGTCTTCGTATACTGCTTTCTTT	CASSESSYTAFF
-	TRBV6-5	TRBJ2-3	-	TGTGCCAGCAGTTGGCGGGGGCGCACAGATACGCAGTATTTT	CASSWRGRTDTQYF
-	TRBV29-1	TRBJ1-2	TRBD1	TGCAGCGTTCCCGGGACAGGGATCGGTGGCTACACCTTC	CSVPGTGIGGYTF
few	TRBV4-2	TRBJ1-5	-	TGTGCCAGCAGCCAAGCTATAGATCAGCCCCAGCATTTT	CASSQAIDQPQHF
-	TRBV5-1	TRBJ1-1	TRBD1	TGCGCCAGCAGCTTGACCCGCGGGGGAACAGGGGGCCTGTTCGGTGAAGCTTTCTTT	CASSLTRGGTGGLFGEAFF
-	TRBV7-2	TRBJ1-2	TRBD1	TGTGCCAGCAGCCCATGGGACAGGGGGATCTATGGCTACACCTTC	CASSPWDRGIYGYTF
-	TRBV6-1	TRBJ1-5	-	TGTGCCAGCAGTGTGAGGGGGAATCAGCCCCAGCATTTT	CASSVRGNQPQHF
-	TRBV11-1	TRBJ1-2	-	TGTGCCAGCAGCCCCCAAATTGGAGGGAACTATGGCTACACCTTC	CASSPQIGGNYGYTF
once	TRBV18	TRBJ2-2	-	TGTGCCAGCTCTTACCAGTTGTTTAACACCGGGGAGCTGTTTTTT	CASSYQLFNTGELFF
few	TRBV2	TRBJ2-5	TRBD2	TGTGCCAGCAGTAGAACTAGCGGGGGACGCATCCTTTACATGTACCAAGAGACCCAGTACTTC	CASSRTSGGRILYMYQETQYF
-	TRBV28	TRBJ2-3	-	TGTGCCAGCAGTTACACAGGGCGCACAGATACGCAGTATTTT	CASSYTGRTDTQYF
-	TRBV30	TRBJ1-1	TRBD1	TGTGCCTGGAGCGTCCCTTCCGGGACAGTAGACACTGAAGCTTTCTTT	CAWSVPSGTVDTEAFF
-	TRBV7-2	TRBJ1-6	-	TGTGCCAGCAGCTTGGTGGCAGGGGACTCACCCCTCCACTTT	CASSLVAGDSPLHF
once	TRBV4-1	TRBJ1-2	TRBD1	TGCGCCAGCAGCCAAGGTGGGGACAGGGGGCTCGCCTATGGCTACACCTTC	CASSQGGDRGLAYGYTF
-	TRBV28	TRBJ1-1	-	TGTGCCAGCAGTGGCGGGGGGGGGCGGACTGAAGCTTTCTTT	CASSGGGGRTEAFF
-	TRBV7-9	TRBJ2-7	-	TGTGCCAGCAGCCCCAAATCGGGATTCTCCTACGAGCAGTACTTC	CASSPKSGFSYEQYF
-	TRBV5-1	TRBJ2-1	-	TGCGCCAGCAGCTTGGTCGGCGGACTTTCCTACAATGAGCAGTTCTTC	CASSLVGGLSYNEQFF
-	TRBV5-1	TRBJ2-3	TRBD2	TGCGCCAGCAGCGGGGGACTAGCGGGTGCAGATACGCAGTATTTT	CASSGGLAGADTQYF
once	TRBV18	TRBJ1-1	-	TGTGCCAGCTCACCGTTGCTCGACGACAAATGGTGGTACACTGAAGCTTTCTTT	CASSPLLDDKWWYTEAFF
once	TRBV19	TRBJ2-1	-	TGTGCCAGTAGACCAAGGGGGACCTCTAACAATGAGCAGTTCTTC	CASRPRGTSNNEQFF
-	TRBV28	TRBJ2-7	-	TGTGCCAGCAGTTTGACACTTCCCCCCTACGAGCAGTACTTC	CASSLTLPPYEQYF
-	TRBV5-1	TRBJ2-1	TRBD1	TGCGCCAGCAGCTTGGAAGGGACAGACAATGAGCAGTTCTTC	CASSLEGTDNEQFF
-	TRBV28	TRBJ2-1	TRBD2	TGTGCCAGCAGCCGCAGACTAGCGGGTGGAACCCGGGAGCAGTTCTTC	CASSRRLAGGTREQFF
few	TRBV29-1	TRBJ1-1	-	TGCAGCGTTGAAGACGGCGGCTTCACTGAAGCTTTCTTT	CSVEDGGFTEAFF
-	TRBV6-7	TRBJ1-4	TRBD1	TGTGCCAGCAGTATAAGCCAGGGGGCGCGGCAGGAAAAACTGTTTTTT	CASSISQGARQEKLFF
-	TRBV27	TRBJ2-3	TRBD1	TGTGCCAGCAGTCCGGACCTGGGACAGCTCCTCACAGATACGCAGTATTTT	CASSPDLGQLLTDTQYF